This T cell receptor beta chain was captured by sequencing in a study of neurological immune-mediated disorders. TCRdb itself ran the 5' RACE reads through MiXCR, one entry per CDR3 protein. The table records tens of thousands of distinct CDR3 sequences, approximately 10% of them present only once. The CDR3 runs to 14 residues. This clonotype appeared many times. The sequence was collected from a man aged 55 to 70 in good health. The sample consisted of PBMCs. This chain uses TRBV21-1 with TRBJ1-4; the table calls TRBD1, which could not be checked here. TRBV21-1 is annotated as a pseudogene. CDR3: CASSKEGPHEKLFF. The DNA for the CDR3 is TGTGCCAGCAGCAAAGAGGGACCCCATGAAAAACTGTTTTTT.